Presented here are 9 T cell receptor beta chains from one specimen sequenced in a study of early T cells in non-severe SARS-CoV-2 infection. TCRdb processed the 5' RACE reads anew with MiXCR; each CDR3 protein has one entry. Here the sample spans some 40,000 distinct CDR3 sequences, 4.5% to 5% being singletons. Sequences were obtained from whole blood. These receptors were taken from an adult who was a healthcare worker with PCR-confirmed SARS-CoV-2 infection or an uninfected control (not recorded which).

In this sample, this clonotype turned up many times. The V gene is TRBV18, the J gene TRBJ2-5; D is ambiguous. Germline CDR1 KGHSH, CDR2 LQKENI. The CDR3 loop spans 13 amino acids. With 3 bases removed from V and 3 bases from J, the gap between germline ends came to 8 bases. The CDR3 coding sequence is TGTGCCAGCTCACCGGGCGGAAAAGAGACCCAGTACTTC. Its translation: CASSPGGKETQYF.

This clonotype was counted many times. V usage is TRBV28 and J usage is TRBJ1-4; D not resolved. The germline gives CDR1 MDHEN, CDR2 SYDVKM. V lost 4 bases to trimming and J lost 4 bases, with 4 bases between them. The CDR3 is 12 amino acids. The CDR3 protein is CASSSLNEKLFF. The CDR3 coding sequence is TGTGCCAGCAGTTCCCTTAATGAAAAACTGTTTTTT.

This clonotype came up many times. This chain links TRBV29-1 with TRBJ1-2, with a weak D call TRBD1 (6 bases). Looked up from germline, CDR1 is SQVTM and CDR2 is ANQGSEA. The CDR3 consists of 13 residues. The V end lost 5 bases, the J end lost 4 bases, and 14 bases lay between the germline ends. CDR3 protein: CSVRGAQIYGYTF. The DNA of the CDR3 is TGCAGCGTTCGGGGGGCCCAAATCTATGGCTACACCTTC.

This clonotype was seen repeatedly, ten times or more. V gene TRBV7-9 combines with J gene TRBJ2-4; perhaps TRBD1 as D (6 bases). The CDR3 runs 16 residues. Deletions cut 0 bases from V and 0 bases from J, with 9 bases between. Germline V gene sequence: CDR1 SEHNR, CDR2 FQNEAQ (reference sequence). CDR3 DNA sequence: TGTGCCAGCAGCTTAGCCAGGGGCCTAGCCAAAAACATTCAGTACTTC. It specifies CASSLARGLAKNIQYF. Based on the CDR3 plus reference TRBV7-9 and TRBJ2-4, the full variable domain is DTGVSQNPRHKITKRGQNVTFRCDPISEHNRLYWYRQTLGQGPEFLTYFQNEAQLEKSRLLSDRFSAERPKGSFSTLEIQRTEQGDSAMYLCASSLARGLAKNIQYFGAGTRLSVL.

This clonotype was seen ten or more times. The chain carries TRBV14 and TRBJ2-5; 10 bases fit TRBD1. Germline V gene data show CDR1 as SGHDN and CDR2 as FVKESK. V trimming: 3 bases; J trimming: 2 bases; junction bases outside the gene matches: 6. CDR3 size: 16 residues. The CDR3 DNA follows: TGTGCCAGCAGCCATCGGACAGGGGGAAGACAAGAGACCCAGTACTTC. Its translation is CASSHRTGGRQETQYF.

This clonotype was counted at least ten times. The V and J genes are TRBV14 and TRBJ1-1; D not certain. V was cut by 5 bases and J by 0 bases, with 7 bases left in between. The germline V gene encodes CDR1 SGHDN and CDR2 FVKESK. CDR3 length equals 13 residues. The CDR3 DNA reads TGTGCCAGCAGCGCAGATATGAACACTGAAGCTTTCTTT. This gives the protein CASSADMNTEAFF. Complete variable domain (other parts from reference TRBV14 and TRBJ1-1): EAGVTQFPSHSVIEKGQTVTLRCDPISGHDNLYWYRRVMGKEIKFLLHFVKESKQDESGMPNNRFLAERTGGTYSTLKVQPAELEDSGVYFCASSADMNTEAFFGQGTRLTVV.

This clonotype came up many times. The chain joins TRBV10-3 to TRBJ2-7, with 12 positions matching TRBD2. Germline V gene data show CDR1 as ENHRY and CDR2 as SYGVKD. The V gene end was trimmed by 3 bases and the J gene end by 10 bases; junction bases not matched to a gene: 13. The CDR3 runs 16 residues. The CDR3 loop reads CAISESPTSGRPIQYF. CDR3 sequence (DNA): TGTGCCATCAGTGAAAGCCCCACTAGCGGGAGGCCCATCCAGTACTTC.

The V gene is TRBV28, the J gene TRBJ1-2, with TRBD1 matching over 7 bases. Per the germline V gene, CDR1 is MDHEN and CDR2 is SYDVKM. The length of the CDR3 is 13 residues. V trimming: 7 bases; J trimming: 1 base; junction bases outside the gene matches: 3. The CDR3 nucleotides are TGTGCCAGCAAGGGGGACAGTAACTATGGCTACACCTTC. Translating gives CASKGDSNYGYTF.

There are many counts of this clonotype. This chain's CDR3 is CAVGQGHLFSSGANVLTF. The CDR3 DNA follows: TGTGCCGTCGGACAGGGCCATCTATTTTCCTCTGGGGCCAACGTCCTGACTTTC. This chain connects TRBV10-3 to TRBJ2-6; 8 bases align to TRBD1. V lost 11 bases to trimming and J lost 0 bases; unmatched junction nucleotides: 15. Germline V gives CDR1 ENHRY, CDR2 SYGVKD. The CDR3 contains 18 residues.